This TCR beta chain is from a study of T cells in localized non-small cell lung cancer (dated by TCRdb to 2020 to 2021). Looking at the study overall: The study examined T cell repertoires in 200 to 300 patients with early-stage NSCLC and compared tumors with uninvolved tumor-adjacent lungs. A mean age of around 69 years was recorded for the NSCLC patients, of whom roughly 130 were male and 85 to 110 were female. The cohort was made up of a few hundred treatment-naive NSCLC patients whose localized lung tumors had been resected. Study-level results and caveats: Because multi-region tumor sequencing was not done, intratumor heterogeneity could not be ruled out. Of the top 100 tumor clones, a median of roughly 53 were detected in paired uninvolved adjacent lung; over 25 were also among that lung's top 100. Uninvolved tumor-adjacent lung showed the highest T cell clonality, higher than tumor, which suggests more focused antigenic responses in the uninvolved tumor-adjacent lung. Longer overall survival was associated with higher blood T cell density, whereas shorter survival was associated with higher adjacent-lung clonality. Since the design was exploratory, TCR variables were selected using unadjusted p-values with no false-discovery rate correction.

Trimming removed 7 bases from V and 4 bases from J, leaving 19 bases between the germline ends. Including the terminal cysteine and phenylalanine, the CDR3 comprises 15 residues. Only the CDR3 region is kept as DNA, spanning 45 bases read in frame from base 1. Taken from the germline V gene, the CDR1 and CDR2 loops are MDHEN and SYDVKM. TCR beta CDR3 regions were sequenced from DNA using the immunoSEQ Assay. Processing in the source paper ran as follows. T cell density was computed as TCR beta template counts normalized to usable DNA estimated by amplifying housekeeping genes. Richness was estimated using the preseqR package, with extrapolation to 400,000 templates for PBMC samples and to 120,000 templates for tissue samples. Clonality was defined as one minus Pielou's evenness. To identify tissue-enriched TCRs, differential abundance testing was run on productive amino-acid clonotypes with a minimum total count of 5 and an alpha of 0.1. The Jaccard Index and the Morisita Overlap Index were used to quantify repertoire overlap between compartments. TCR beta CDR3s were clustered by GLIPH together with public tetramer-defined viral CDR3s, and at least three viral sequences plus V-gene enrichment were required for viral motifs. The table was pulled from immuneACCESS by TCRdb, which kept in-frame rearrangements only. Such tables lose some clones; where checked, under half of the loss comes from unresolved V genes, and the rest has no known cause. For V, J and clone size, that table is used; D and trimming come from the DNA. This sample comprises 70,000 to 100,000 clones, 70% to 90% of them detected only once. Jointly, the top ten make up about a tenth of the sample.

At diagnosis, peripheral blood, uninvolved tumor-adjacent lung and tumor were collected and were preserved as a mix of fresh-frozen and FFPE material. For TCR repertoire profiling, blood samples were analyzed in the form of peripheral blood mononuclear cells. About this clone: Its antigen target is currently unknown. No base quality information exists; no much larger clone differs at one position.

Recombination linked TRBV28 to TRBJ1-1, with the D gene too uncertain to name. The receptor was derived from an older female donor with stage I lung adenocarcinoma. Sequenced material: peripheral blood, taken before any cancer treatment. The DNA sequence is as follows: TGTGCCAGCAACCAACGGCGGTCCAGCGGCACTGAAGCTTTCTTT. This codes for CASNQRRSSGTEAFF.